These 13 T cell receptor beta chains share one sample of origin, sequenced in a study of T-cell memory formation after mild COVID-19. TCRdb re-called the 5' RACE reads through MiXCR, storing one row per CDR3 protein. The sample carries roughly 310,000 distinct CDR3 sequences, around a sixth recorded once. The sample was PBMCs or a T cell subset sorted from them (not recorded which). These receptors all stem from a young man who had mild COVID-19 (a few samples of this study predate the infection). Cell type and time point are not known.

This clonotype was picked up a small number of times. The V call is TRBV20-1, the J call TRBJ2-1; no reliable D call. The V gene's germline CDR1 is DFQATT and CDR2 SNEGSKA (reference sequence). The CDR3 extends over 12 amino acids. V lost 0 bases and J lost 6, with 6 bases in between. The CDR3 bases are TGCAGTGCTAGAGATATAACCAATGAGCAGTTCTTC. It translates to CSARDITNEQFF.

The CDR3 reads CASSQEYGGERSTDTQYF. CDR3 sequence (DNA): TGTGCCAGCAGCCAAGAATACGGCGGGGAGCGATCCACAGATACGCAGTATTTT. The chain joins TRBV4-2 to TRBJ2-3; D might be TRBD2 (6 bases). This CDR3 region has 18 residues. Germline V gene sequence: CDR1 LGHNA, CDR2 YNFKEQ. V was clipped by 0 bases and J by 2 bases, with 18 bases between them.

This clonotype came up many times. The chain employs TRBV6-5 and TRBJ1-2; weak D call: TRBD1 (6 bases). The CDR3 is 13 residues long. Trimming took 0 bases from V and 10 from J, leaving 12 bases between them. Germline CDR1 MNHEY, CDR2 SVGAGI. The CDR3 loop is CASSYSRGYFYTF. CDR3 coding DNA: TGTGCCAGCAGTTACTCGAGGGGGTACTTCTACACCTTC.

The chain recombines TRBV6-5 with TRBJ2-7; TRBD1 matches 8 bases. V was pared by 4 bases and J by 6 bases, with 17 bases of the junction left unmatched. CDR1 is MNHEY, CDR2 SVGAGI, per germline. This CDR3 has 17 amino acids. CDR3: CASSLGGQAGGVSEQYF. Written as DNA, the CDR3 is TGTGCCAGCAGTTTGGGTGGTCAGGCAGGGGGCGTCTCCGAGCAGTACTTC.

This clonotype came up many times. The rearrangement links TRBV12-3 or TRBV12-4 to TRBJ2-3, with D uncertain. The CDR3 contains 13 residues. Trimming removed 1 base from V and 7 bases from J, with 9 bases in between. CDR3 amino acids: CASSLGPLHTQYF. CDR3 nucleotide sequence: TGTGCCAGCAGTTTAGGTCCCTTACATACGCAGTATTTT.

The chain employs TRBV19 and TRBJ1-6; D not resolved. V lost 5 bases and J 7 bases, leaving 12 bases between the germline ends. In germline, CDR1 is LNHDA, CDR2 SQIVND (reference sequence). The CDR3 is 14 residues long. In DNA, the CDR3 is TGTGCCAGTAGTTTTCGGACGGGAAATTCACCCCTCCACTTT. Protein: CASSFRTGNSPLHF.

The rearrangement links TRBV18 to TRBJ2-1, with TRBD2 matching 14 bases. V lost 5 bases and J lost 3; bases outside the gene matches: 6. This CDR3 has 17 residues. Per germline, CDR1 KGHSH and CDR2 LQKENI. The CDR3 sequence: CASSTTSGGAGYNEQFF. CDR3 bases: TGTGCCAGCTCAACGACTAGCGGGGGGGCCGGCTACAATGAGCAGTTCTTC.

This clonotype was seen more than once but under ten times. This chain uses TRBV12-3 or TRBV12-4 with TRBJ2-7; no reliable D call. V shed 3 bases and J shed 2 bases, with 8 bases lying between them. The CDR3 covers 13 residues. As DNA, the CDR3 is TGTGCCAGCAGTTTTGAGGTGCCCTACGAGCAGTACTTC. It translates to CASSFEVPYEQYF.

This clonotype was counted only a few times. The V call is TRBV5-4, the J call TRBJ1-1; D gene unclear. The CDR3 consists of 12 residues. Germline assignment: CDR1 SGHNT and CDR2 YYREEE (reference sequence). Trimming took off 0 bases at V and 11 bases at J, with 11 bases between the two ends. CDR3 residues: CASSLGEGGAFF. The CDR3, as DNA: TGTGCCAGCAGCTTGGGGGAGGGAGGCGCTTTCTTT.

The table lists this clonotype with a few counts. This rearrangement joins TRBV2 to TRBJ1-5, with D possibly TRBD1 on 6 matching bases. CDR3 length: 15 amino acids. V shed 6 bases and J shed 2 bases, with 14 bases lying between them. The germline V gene has CDR1 SNHLY and CDR2 FYNNEI. The CDR3 loop reads CASRGMGGGNQPQHF. In nucleotides, the CDR3 is TGTGCCAGCAGGGGGATGGGGGGCGGCAATCAGCCCCAGCATTTT.

This clonotype has a handful of counts. The chain uses TRBV5-1 and TRBJ2-1; D might be TRBD1 (6 bases). With 0 bases removed from V and 5 bases from J, the gap between germline ends came to 12 bases. Germline V gives CDR1 SGHRS, CDR2 YFSETQ. The CDR3 totals 15 residues. CDR3 in DNA: TGCGCCAGCAGCTTGGTAGCAGGGGCTCACAATGAGCAGTTCTTC. It yields the protein CASSLVAGAHNEQFF.

The chain is built from TRBV12-3 or TRBV12-4 and TRBJ1-5; the match to TRBD1 covers 7 bases. The V and J ends lost 3 bases and 5 bases, in that order; junction bases with no gene match: 10. The CDR3 loop spans 16 amino acids. The CDR3 protein is CASSLSQGDRHQPQHF. Here the CDR3 DNA reads TGTGCCAGCAGTTTGAGTCAGGGGGACCGTCATCAGCCCCAGCATTTT.

This clonotype was found a few times. The genes are TRBV9 and TRBJ2-1; 8 bases match TRBD2. Germline loops: CDR1 SGDLS, CDR2 YYNGEE. The trim removed 0 bases at V and 7 bases at J, leaving 9 bases unmatched. CDR3 length: 16 residues. As DNA, the CDR3 is TGTGCCAGCAGCGTAGATTGGCGGGGGGCGTGGAATGAGCAGTTCTTC. Protein product: CASSVDWRGAWNEQFF.